This T cell receptor (beta chain) was profiled in a study of glioma-infiltrating T cells (dated by TCRdb to about 2016). Looking at the study overall: TCR alpha- and beta-chain repertoires were sequenced from glioma tissue, non-neoplastic brain tissue and matched peripheral blood mononuclear cells. To gauge divergence between tissue and blood T-cell populations, every tissue-infiltrating repertoire was compared against the peripheral blood repertoire from the same patient. The paired cohort comprised three low-grade glioma patients, several primary glioblastoma patients and three non-glioma patients contributing non-neoplastic brain tissue.

The investigation overall reported the following: VJ-independent divergence between tissue and blood was lower than expected in non-neoplastic patients but higher than expected in all gliomas, particularly low-grade gliomas. Tissue and blood shared very few CDR3 sequences, a result attributed to high CDR3 diversity and limited sampling. The group comparisons were based on small numbers of patients: three non-neoplastic, three low-grade glioma and several glioblastoma patients.

This clonotype was seen a few times. It has no known antigen specificity. Base qualities are not provided; no much larger clone lies one nucleotide away. TCR alpha and beta CDR3 regions were amplified with the iRepertoire nested amplicon-rescue multiplex PCR (arm-PCR) platform from RNA. The input for one-step reverse transcription and amplification was about 100-450 ng of tissue mRNA or PBMC total RNA. Following bead purification, Illumina adapters were added by a secondary multiplex PCR, and libraries between 200 and 400 bp were gel-purified. The libraries contained internal 6-nucleotide barcodes that were used for demultiplexing. Sequencing of libraries was performed on an Illumina MiSeq with 2x220 or 2x250 nucleotide paired-end reads. As for how the authors treated the data: FLASH 1.2.11 was used to merge paired reads, and BWA-MEM then aligned the reads to the GRCh37 human genome before TRA and TRB reads were extracted. V and J assignment used an IMGT-derived reference of cassette sequences and CDR3 motifs that included pseudogenes. Reads were translated in three frames, and productive CDR3s were defined as those with a C...FGXG motif and no stop codons. Unique combinations of V-J cassette pair and CDR3 amino acid sequence were defined as clonotypes. Reads were filtered by Hamming distance, thresholded by each sample's sequence error rate in mapped regions. TCRdb's own reprocessing of the public reads used fastp at Q25 and MiXCR and kept productive beta chains. Every CDR3 protein is listed once, alongside the most common genes and DNA of its rows. The V and J calls were not made by the authors but by TCRdb's processing. In all, the sample holds approximately 130,000 distinct CDR3 sequences, and about 22% of those were seen once. Over 25% of the sample is taken by the ten largest.

Sequences ENHRY (CDR1) and SYGVKD (CDR2) are obtained from the germline V gene. Its CDR3 holds 13 amino acids, cysteine through phenylalanine. CDR3 DNA only is kept here, 39 bases in frame from base 1. V lost 7 bases and J lost 1 base, and the count of bases not matched to a germline gene is 3. The clonotype originates from a human donor with low-grade glioma or glioblastoma, undergoing nonglioma brain surgery, or in good health (not recorded which). The sample was glioma tissue, nonneoplastic brain tissue, or PBMCs (not recorded which). Recombination connected TRBV10-3 to TRBJ1-2, and 7 junction bases match TRBD1. CDR3 reads: CAIKGTVNYGYTF. The DNA sequence is given as TGTGCCATCAAGGGGACAGTTAACTATGGCTACACCTTC.